Following are 26 T cell receptor beta chains from one sample sequenced in a study of cytomegalovirus exposure and HLA in healthy donors. 13 Jbeta primers and 60 Vbeta primers were used for the PCR. The table came from immunoSEQ multiplex PCR; TCRdb's copy has only in-frame clones and leaves some out. The repertoire holds about 160,000 clones, with about four fifths as singletons. Material: PBMCs. Every receptor here comes from a woman in her twenties or thirties in good health and CMV-seropositive.

The gene calls are TRBV11-3 and TRBJ2-1, with TRBD2 matching over 11 bases. The ends lost 5 bases at V and 10 bases at J; junction bases unmatched: 16. The length of the CDR3 is 17 residues. Looked up from germline, CDR1 is SGHNT and CDR2 is YENEEA. The CDR3 protein is CASSPGLAGGHQREQFF. The DNA of the CDR3 is TGTGCCAGCAGCCCCGGGCTAGCGGGGGGTCACCAACGGGAGCAGTTCTTC.

The genes are TRBV27 and TRBJ1-6, with D unclear. V dropped 4 bases and J dropped 8 bases, with 6 bases sitting between them. This CDR3 is 12 amino acids long. Germline CDR1 reads MNHEY; CDR2 reads SMNVEV (reference sequence). The CDR3 region is CASSSIDSPLHF. The CDR3 DNA follows: TGTGCCAGCAGTTCAATTGATTCACCCCTCCACTTT.

V gene TRBV5-1 combines with J gene TRBJ2-3, with 8 bases fitting TRBD1. V lost 2 bases and J lost 2; bases outside the gene matches: 4. The V gene's germline CDR1 is SGHRS and CDR2 YFSETQ. This CDR3 has 15 residues. CDR3 DNA: TGCGCCAGCAGCTTTGGGACAGGAAACACAGATACGCAGTATTTT. This translates into CASSFGTGNTDTQYF.

The CDR3 is CASSDLQRGNTGELFF. The CDR3 DNA reads as TGTGCCAGCAGTGATTTACAGCGGGGAAACACCGGGGAGCTGTTTTTT. This chain uses TRBV25-1 with TRBJ2-2, with 7 positions matching TRBD2. V was clipped by 3 bases and J by 2 bases; unmatched bases: 6. CDR3 length: 16 amino acids. The germline CDR1 and CDR2 sequences are MGHDK and SYGVNS.

This chain uses TRBV28 with TRBJ2-1, with a weak D call TRBD2 (6 bases). Germline lookup yields CDR1 MDHEN and CDR2 SYDVKM. V was shortened by 1 base and J by 10 bases, with 11 bases between the two germline ends. This CDR3 has 13 amino acids. The CDR3 here is CASSLSGAGEQFF. For the CDR3, the DNA is TGTGCCAGCAGTTTATCTGGGGCGGGAGAGCAGTTCTTC.

This clone was counted a few times. The chain has TRBV5-1 and TRBJ2-1; 7 bases agree with TRBD1. The germline V gene has CDR1 SGHRS and CDR2 YFSETQ. The CDR3 length is 13 residues. V gave up 3 bases and J gave up 15 bases; unmatched junction bases: 12. The CDR3 nucleotides are TGCGCCAGCAGCTCAGGACAGGCCCCATCTCTGTTCTTC. Encoded protein: CASSSGQAPSLFF.

This chain uses TRBV20-1 with TRBJ2-7, with 8 bases aligning to TRBD1. This CDR3 has 11 residues. J lost 6 bases, V lost 3 bases, and 1 base had no gene match. CDR1 and CDR2 (germline): DFQATT, SNEGSKA (reference sequence). CDR3 sequence: CSARTGAEQYF. Here the CDR3 DNA reads TGCAGTGCTAGGACAGGGGCCGAGCAGTACTTC.

This sequence joins TRBV10-3 and TRBJ2-5; 13 bases align to TRBD2. Looked up from germline, CDR1 is ENHRY and CDR2 is SYGVKD. Trimming at V came to 0 bases and at J to 1 base, leaving 2 bases not matched to a gene. This CDR3 spans 17 amino acids. The CDR3 nucleotides are TGTGCCATCAGTGAGTCGGGACTAGCGGGGACCCAAGAGACCCAGTACTTC. It yields the protein CAISESGLAGTQETQYF.

This sequence joins TRBV11-2 and TRBJ2-1; TRBD2 matches at 8 bases. V trimming: 3 bases; J trimming: 6 bases; junction bases outside the gene matches: 10. Germline V gene lookup returns CDR1 SGHAT and CDR2 FQNNGV. The CDR3 covers 16 residues. This chain's CDR3 is CASSLGPAGGTNEQFF. The CDR3, as DNA: TGTGCCAGCAGCTTGGGCCCGGCGGGGGGCACCAATGAGCAGTTCTTC.

The J gene is TRBJ1-5, the V gene TRBV5-5; 7 nucleotides match TRBD1. The CDR3 length is 15 residues. V trimming: 3 bases; J trimming: 3 bases; junction bases outside the gene matches: 6. Germline V gene lookup returns CDR1 SGHKS and CDR2 YYEKEE (reference sequence). The chain's CDR3 is CASSSDRDLNQPQHF. CDR3 coding DNA: TGTGCCAGCAGCTCCGACAGGGACCTCAATCAGCCCCAGCATTTT.

The gene calls are TRBV2 and TRBJ1-2, with 8 positions matching TRBD1. CDR1 and CDR2 (germline): SNHLY, FYNNEI. The J segment lost 4 bases and the V segment lost 2 bases, leaving 6 bases of the junction unmatched. The CDR3 spans 15 residues. This CDR3 is CASSELDRAFYGYTF. For the CDR3, the DNA is TGTGCCAGCAGTGAATTGGACAGGGCCTTCTATGGCTACACCTTC. The whole variable domain, remainder taken from reference TRBV2 and TRBJ1-2, is EPEVTQTPSHQVTQMGQEVILRCVPISNHLYFYWYRQILGQKVEFLVSFYNNEISEKSEIFDDQFSVERPDGSNFTLKIRSTKLEDSAMYFCASSELDRAFYGYTFGSGTRLTVV.

This chain links TRBV30 with TRBJ2-7; D unclear. Germline V gene lookup returns CDR1 GTSNPN and CDR2 SVGIG (reference sequence). There are 13 residues in the CDR3. The V and J ends lost 8 bases and 1 base respectively, with 15 bases between them. The CDR3 coding sequence is TGTGCCACACAAACAGTTCTGTCCTACGAGCAGTACTTC. Its protein product is CATQTVLSYEQYF.

The chain carries TRBV30 and TRBJ1-5; 9 bases line up with TRBD1. Germline V CDR1 and CDR2: GTSNPN, SVGIG (reference sequence). The CDR3 length is 14 residues. Germline trimming cut 2 bases from V and 9 bases from J; bases unmatched to any gene: 8. The CDR3, as DNA: TGTGCCTGGAGTCCCGGGACAGGGCAAAGGCCCCAGCATTTT. This codes for CAWSPGTGQRPQHF.

The V gene is TRBV4-3, the J gene TRBJ2-3, with D hard to call. V was pared by 0 bases and J by 2 bases, with 6 bases between. From germline, CDR1 is LGHNA and CDR2 YSLEER. The CDR3 is made up of 14 amino acids. The CDR3 sequence is CASSQDALTDTQYF. The DNA for the CDR3 is TGCGCCAGCAGCCAAGATGCGCTCACAGATACGCAGTATTTT.

J is TRBJ2-1 and V is TRBV19; D is possibly TRBD1 (5 bases). The CDR3 consists of 16 residues. The V gene's germline CDR1 is LNHDA and CDR2 SQIVND (reference sequence). V was clipped by 4 bases and J by 6 bases, with 19 bases between them. The CDR3, as DNA: TGTGCCAGTAGTAAGGGTCAGGGCTGGGGTGCCAATGAGCAGTTCTTC. It codes for CASSKGQGWGANEQFF.

The rearrangement joins TRBV19 to TRBJ1-1; 7 nucleotides align to TRBD1. The junction had 8 bases not matched to a gene; V was cut back by 10 bases and J by 3 bases. This CDR3 contains 13 residues. Looked up from germline, CDR1 is LNHDA and CDR2 is SQIVND (reference sequence). DNA of the CDR3: TGTGCCACCAAAGACAGGGCTTACACTGAAGCTTTCTTT. Translating it yields CATKDRAYTEAFF. Using reference TRBV19 and TRBJ1-1 for the parts outside the CDR3, the full variable domain is DGGITQSPKYLFRKEGQNVTLSCEQNLNHDAMYWYRQDPGQGLRLIYYSQIVNDFQKGDIAEGYSVSREKKESFPLTVTSAQKNPTAFYLCATKDRAYTEAFFGQGTRLTVV.

This chain links TRBV5-1 with TRBJ2-3; 15 bases map to TRBD2. There are 18 residues in the CDR3. V gave up 0 bases and J gave up 3 bases; unmatched junction bases: 5. Germline values: CDR1 SGHRS, CDR2 YFSETQ. The CDR3: CASSLGRTSGGATDTQYF. The CDR3 bases are TGCGCCAGCAGCTTGGGCCGGACTAGCGGGGGGGCGACAGATACGCAGTATTTT.

The rearrangement joins TRBV27 to TRBJ2-7; the D gene is possibly TRBD1 (5 bases). The V end lost 3 bases, the J end lost 0 bases, and 12 bases lay between the germline ends. CDR1 is MNHEY, CDR2 SMNVEV, per germline (reference sequence). The CDR3 contains 15 residues. The CDR3 sequence: CASSLGLSFSYEQYF. In DNA, the CDR3 is TGTGCCAGCAGTTTGGGGCTCTCCTTCTCCTACGAGCAGTACTTC.

The V call is TRBV7-2, the J call TRBJ1-5; 10 nucleotides line up with TRBD1. Germline CDR1 SGHTA, CDR2 FQGNSA. J lost 0 bases, V lost 1 base, and 9 bases had no gene match. The CDR3 sequence is 19 residues long. In DNA, the CDR3 is TGTGCCAGCAGCTTAGAGACGACAGGGGGCCTTAATAGCAATCAGCCCCAGCATTTT. It translates to CASSLETTGGLNSNQPQHF.

This chain connects TRBV27 to TRBJ1-4; TRBD1 is a possible D gene (6 bases). The germline V gene encodes CDR1 MNHEY and CDR2 SMNVEV (reference sequence). Trimming removed 7 bases at V and 10 bases at J, with 22 bases between. This CDR3 is 15 amino acids long. CDR3 DNA sequence: TGTGCCAGCACCGCGGGGGGGGGCGCGGGTGGAAAACTGTTTTTT. The encoded protein is CASTAGGGAGGKLFF.

This clone was picked up one time. V and J are TRBV6-1 and TRBJ2-7; possibly TRBD2 for D (6 bases). The ends were cut back, 5 bases at V and 1 base at J, with 15 bases in the middle. In germline, CDR1 is MNHNS, CDR2 SASEGT. The CDR3 has 15 residues. CDR3 sequence: CASSSEPGGSYEQYF. The CDR3 DNA reads as TGTGCCAGCAGTTCGGAACCCGGGGGATCCTACGAGCAGTACTTC.

A note on this clone: At one of its ends the junction is not consistent with the germline gene, which may arise from a read error. The gene calls are TRBV4-3 and TRBJ1-1; TRBD1 might be the D (5 bases). The CDR3 extends over 12 amino acids. Germline-derived CDR1 and CDR2 are LGHNA and YSLEER. CDR3 region: CASSQERGGDLF. In DNA form, the CDR3 reads TGCGCCAGCAGCCAAGAGCGGGGGGGTGACCTCTTT.

The rearrangement links TRBV29-1 to TRBJ1-3; D may be TRBD1 (5 bases). Per the germline V gene, CDR1 is SQVTM and CDR2 is ANQGSEA. Deletions cut 3 bases from V and 2 bases from J, with 8 bases between. The CDR3 runs to 13 residues. For the CDR3, the DNA is TGCAGCGTTGATGGGGGGACTGGAAACACCATATATTTT. Protein product: CSVDGGTGNTIYF.

As for this clone: Distinct nucleotide sequences in the sample also encode this CDR3. This sequence joins TRBV9 and TRBJ2-3, with D possibly matching TRBD2 (5 bases). In germline, CDR1 is SGDLS, CDR2 YYNGEE. This CDR3 contains 15 residues. V dropped 0 bases and J dropped 1 base, with 9 bases sitting between them. This CDR3 reads CASSVVGDGTDTQYF. For the CDR3, the DNA is TGTGCCAGCAGCGTAGTGGGAGACGGCACAGATACGCAGTATTTT.

J is TRBJ2-2 and V is TRBV5-6, with 9 bases lining up with TRBD2. The V and J ends lost 1 base and 2 bases, in that order; junction bases with no gene match: 6. The CDR3 consists of 17 residues. From germline, CDR1 is SGHDT and CDR2 YYEEEE. CDR3 in DNA: TGTGCCAGCAGCTTGTCCCTAGCGGGGCATAACACCGGGGAGCTGTTTTTT. It specifies CASSLSLAGHNTGELFF.

The V call is TRBV7-9, the J call TRBJ1-3, with a weak D call TRBD1 (6 bases). The germline V gene has CDR1 SEHNR and CDR2 FQNEAQ (reference sequence). Trimming left V 5 bases short and J 4 bases short, with 12 bases between. This CDR3 spans 14 amino acids. The CDR3 coding sequence is TGTGCCAGCAGCCTAAGGACAGCAGGAAACACCATATATTTT. Residues: CASSLRTAGNTIYF.